The 9 T cell receptor beta chains listed next were all sequenced from one sample in a study of blood T cell repertoires in COVID-19 (dated by TCRdb to the early 2020s). Libraries were constructed by the immunoSEQ multiplex PCR assay. The immuneACCESS repertoire file appears here via TCRdb, limited to in-frame rearrangements. These files lack a portion of the clones; in checked studies, under half of the deficit traces to unresolved V genes, and the cause of the others is not known. In all, the sample holds about 150,000 clones, and around 80% of those were seen once. The ten largest account for 13% to 15% of the sample. The source material was peripheral blood. Receptors were obtained from a human donor with acute or convalescent COVID-19. The donor label of this sample is uncertain.

This clone was counted once. CDR3 protein: CASEAGTYNSPLHF. As DNA, the CDR3 is TGTGCCAGCGAAGCAGGCACCTATAATTCACCCCTCCACTTT. The chain uses TRBV3-1 (or the pseudogene TRBV3-2) and TRBJ1-6; no reliable D call. The CDR3 is 14 residues long. Germline V gene lookup returns CDR1 LGHDT and CDR2 YNNKEL (reference sequence). The V end lost 8 bases, the J end lost 2 bases, and 10 bases lay between the germline ends.

The chain combines TRBV7-9 with TRBJ2-1; 8 positions match TRBD2. Per germline, CDR1 SEHNR and CDR2 FQNEAQ (reference sequence). With 1 base clipped from V and 7 bases from J, the junction kept 12 bases outside the gene matches. The CDR3 is made up of 17 amino acids. The CDR3 protein is CASSLETGGGPGNEQFF. CDR3 bases: TGTGCCAGCAGCTTAGAGACCGGGGGGGGCCCCGGGAATGAGCAGTTCTTC.

A few counts support this clone. The chain uses TRBV6-1 and TRBJ2-4, with 11 bases fitting TRBD1. The CDR3 is made up of 17 amino acids. Germline V gives CDR1 MNHNS, CDR2 SASEGT. The trim removed 2 bases at V and 6 bases at J, leaving 9 bases unmatched. The CDR3 loop reads CASSELWGTGGRNIQYF. In DNA, the CDR3 is TGTGCCAGCAGTGAACTTTGGGGGACAGGGGGGAGAAACATTCAGTACTTC.

This sequence joins TRBV5-6 and TRBJ1-3; 7 nucleotides agree with TRBD1. V lost 3 bases to trimming and J lost 4 bases; unmatched junction nucleotides: 4. Germline loops: CDR1 SGHDT, CDR2 YYEEEE. The CDR3 runs to 14 residues. This CDR3 reads CASSSRGLGNTIYF. The CDR3 region has the DNA TGTGCCAGCAGCTCTAGGGGGCTGGGAAACACCATATATTTT.

The CDR3 loop reads CATSKPVGNQPQHF. In DNA form, the CDR3 reads TGTGCCACCAGCAAGCCCGTGGGCAATCAGCCCCAGCATTTT. The V and J genes are TRBV15 and TRBJ1-5; no definite D call. The ends were cut back, 4 bases at V and 2 bases at J, with 9 bases in the middle. Germline V CDR1 and CDR2: LNHNV, YYDKDF (reference sequence). This CDR3 has 14 residues.

The chain has TRBV6-5 and TRBJ2-7, with 8 bases fitting TRBD1. CDR1 and CDR2 (germline): MNHEY, SVGAGI. Trimming at V came to 6 bases and at J to 7 bases, leaving 11 bases not matched to a gene. The CDR3 loop spans 14 amino acids. The CDR3 loop reads CASRPGTGWGEQYF. The DNA of the CDR3 is TGTGCCAGCAGACCCGGGACAGGTTGGGGGGAGCAGTACTTC.

This clone was observed many times. The V call is TRBV14, the J call TRBJ2-7, with 7 bases lining up with TRBD2. The V gene's germline CDR1 is SGHDN and CDR2 FVKESK. V was pared by 1 base and J by 4 bases, with 4 bases of the junction left unmatched. This CDR3 spans 14 amino acids. The CDR3 protein is CASSQGLASYEQYF. In nucleotides, the CDR3 is TGTGCCAGCAGCCAAGGACTAGCTTCGTACGAGCAGTACTTC.

The rearrangement links TRBV19 to TRBJ1-2, with 7 bases fitting TRBD1. Germline assignment: CDR1 LNHDA and CDR2 SQIVND (reference sequence). This CDR3 has 15 residues. Trimming cost V 4 bases and J 8 bases; bases outside gene matches: 13. The CDR3 sequence is CASSTIDREVRGYTF. The CDR3 bases are TGTGCCAGTAGTACCATCGACAGGGAGGTGAGAGGCTACACCTTC.

The V gene is TRBV3-1 (or the pseudogene TRBV3-2), the J gene TRBJ1-2; D gene uncertain. Between the trimmed V and J ends, which lost 3 bases and 4 bases, there was a span of 15 bases. The CDR3 is 15 amino acids. From germline, CDR1 is LGHDT and CDR2 YNNKEL (reference sequence). The CDR3 DNA reads as TGTGCCAGCAGCCAGGAAAGGAATAGAGGCTATGGCTACACCTTC. Its translation: CASSQERNRGYGYTF.